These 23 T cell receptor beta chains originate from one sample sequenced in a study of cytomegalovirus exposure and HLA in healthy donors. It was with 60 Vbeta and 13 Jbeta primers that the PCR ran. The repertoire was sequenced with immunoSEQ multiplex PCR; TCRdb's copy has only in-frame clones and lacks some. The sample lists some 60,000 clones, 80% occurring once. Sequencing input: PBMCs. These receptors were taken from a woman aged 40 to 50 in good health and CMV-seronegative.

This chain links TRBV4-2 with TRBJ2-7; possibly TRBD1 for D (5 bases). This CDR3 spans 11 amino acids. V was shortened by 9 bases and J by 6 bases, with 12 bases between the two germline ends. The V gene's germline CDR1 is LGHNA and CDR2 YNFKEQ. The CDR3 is CASDQGSEQYF. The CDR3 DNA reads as TGTGCCAGTGACCAGGGTTCCGAGCAGTACTTC.

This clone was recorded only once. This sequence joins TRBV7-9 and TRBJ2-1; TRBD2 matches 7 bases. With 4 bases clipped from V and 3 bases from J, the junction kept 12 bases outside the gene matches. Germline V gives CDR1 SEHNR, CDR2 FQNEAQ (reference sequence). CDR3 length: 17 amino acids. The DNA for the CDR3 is TGTGCCAGCAGCTCTCCCGGGGGAGGGTCACACTACAATGAGCAGTTCTTC. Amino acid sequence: CASSSPGGGSHYNEQFF.

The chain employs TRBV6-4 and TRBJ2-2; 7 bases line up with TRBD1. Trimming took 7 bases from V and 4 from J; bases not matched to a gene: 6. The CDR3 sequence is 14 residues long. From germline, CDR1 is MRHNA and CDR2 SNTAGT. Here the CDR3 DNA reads TGTGCCAGCATGGGCCAGGGGGTCACCGGGGAGCTGTTTTTT. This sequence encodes CASMGQGVTGELFF.

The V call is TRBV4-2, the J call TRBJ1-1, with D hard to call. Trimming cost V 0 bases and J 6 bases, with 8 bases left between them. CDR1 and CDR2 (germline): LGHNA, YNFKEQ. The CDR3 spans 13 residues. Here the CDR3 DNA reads TGTGCCAGCAGCCAAGAATCATCGGCTGAAGCTTTCTTT. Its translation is CASSQESSAEAFF.

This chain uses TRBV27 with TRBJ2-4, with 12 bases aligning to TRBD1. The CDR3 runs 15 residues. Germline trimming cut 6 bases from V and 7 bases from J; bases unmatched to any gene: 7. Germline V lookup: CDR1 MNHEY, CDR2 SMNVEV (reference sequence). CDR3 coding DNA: TGTGCCAGCAGCGCCGGGACAGGGGGCAGGAACATTCAGTACTTC. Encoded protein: CASSAGTGGRNIQYF.

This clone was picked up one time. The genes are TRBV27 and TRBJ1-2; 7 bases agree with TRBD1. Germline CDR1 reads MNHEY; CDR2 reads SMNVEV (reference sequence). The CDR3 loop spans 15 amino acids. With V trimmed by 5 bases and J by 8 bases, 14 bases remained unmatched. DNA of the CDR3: TGTGCCAGCAGTCACGGGACAGTCCAGGAAGGGGGCTACACCTTC. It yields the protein CASSHGTVQEGGYTF.

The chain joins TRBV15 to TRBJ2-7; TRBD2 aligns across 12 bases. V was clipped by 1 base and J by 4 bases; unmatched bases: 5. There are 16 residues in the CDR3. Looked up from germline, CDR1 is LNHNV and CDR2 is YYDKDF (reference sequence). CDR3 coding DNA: TGTGCCACCAGCAGAGGGGAGACTAGCGGGAGATACGAGCAGTACTTC. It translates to CATSRGETSGRYEQYF.

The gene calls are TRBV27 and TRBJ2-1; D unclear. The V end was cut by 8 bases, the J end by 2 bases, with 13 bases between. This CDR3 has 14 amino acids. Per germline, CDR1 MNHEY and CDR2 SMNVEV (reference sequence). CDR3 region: CASGPRFPYNEQFF. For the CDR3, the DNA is TGTGCCAGCGGCCCCAGGTTTCCCTACAATGAGCAGTTCTTC.

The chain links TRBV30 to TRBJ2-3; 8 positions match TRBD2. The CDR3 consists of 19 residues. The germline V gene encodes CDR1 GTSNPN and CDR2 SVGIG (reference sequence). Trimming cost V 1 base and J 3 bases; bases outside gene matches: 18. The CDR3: CAWSGRAPGLLAVTDTQYF. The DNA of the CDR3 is TGTGCCTGGAGTGGCAGGGCCCCAGGTTTACTAGCGGTTACAGATACGCAGTATTTT.

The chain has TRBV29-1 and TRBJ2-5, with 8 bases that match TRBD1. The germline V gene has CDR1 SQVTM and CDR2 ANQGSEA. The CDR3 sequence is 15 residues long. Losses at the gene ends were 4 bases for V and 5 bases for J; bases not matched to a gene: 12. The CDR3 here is CSVVGGQGMRETQYF. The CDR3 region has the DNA TGCAGCGTTGTGGGAGGACAGGGTATGAGGGAGACCCAGTACTTC.

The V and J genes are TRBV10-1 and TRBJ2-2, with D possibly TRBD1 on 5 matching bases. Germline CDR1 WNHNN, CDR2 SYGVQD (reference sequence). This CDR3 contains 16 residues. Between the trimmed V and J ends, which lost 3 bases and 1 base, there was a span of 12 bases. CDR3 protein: CASSEQATLNTGELFF. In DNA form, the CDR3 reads TGCGCCAGCAGTGAACAGGCTACCTTGAACACCGGGGAGCTGTTTTTT.

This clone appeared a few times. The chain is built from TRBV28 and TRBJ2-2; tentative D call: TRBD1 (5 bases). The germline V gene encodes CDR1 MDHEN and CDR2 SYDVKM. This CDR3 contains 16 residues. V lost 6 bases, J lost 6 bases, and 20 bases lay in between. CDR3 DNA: TGTGCCAGCAGCCCCAGGGCCCGGGTCTTCTCCGGGGAGCTGTTTTTT. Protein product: CASSPRARVFSGELFF.

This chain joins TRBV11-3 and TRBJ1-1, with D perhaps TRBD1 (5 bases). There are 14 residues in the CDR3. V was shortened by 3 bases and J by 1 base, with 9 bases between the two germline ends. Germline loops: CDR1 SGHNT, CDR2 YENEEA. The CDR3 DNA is TGTGCCAGCAGCTTTAGGGGTCGGAACACTGAAGCTTTCTTT. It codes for CASSFRGRNTEAFF.

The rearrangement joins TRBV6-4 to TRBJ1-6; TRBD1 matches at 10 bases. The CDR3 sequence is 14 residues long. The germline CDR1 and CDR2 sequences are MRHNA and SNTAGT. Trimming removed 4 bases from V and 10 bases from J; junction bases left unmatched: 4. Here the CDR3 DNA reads TGTGCCAGCAGTGGGGGGACAGGGGACTCACCCCTCCACTTT. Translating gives CASSGGTGDSPLHF.

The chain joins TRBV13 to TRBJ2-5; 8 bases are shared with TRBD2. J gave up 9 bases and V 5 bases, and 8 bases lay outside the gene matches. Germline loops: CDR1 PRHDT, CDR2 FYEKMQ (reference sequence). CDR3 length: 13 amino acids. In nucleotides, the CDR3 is TGTGCCAGCAGCCCCGGGAGGCGGGAGGCCCAGTACTTC. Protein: CASSPGRREAQYF.

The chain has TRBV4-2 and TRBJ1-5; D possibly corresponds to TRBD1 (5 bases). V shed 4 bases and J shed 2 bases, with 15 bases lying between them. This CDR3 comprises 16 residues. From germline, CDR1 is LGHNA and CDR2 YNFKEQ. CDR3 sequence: CASSPSTVPGNQPQHF. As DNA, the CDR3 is TGTGCCAGCAGCCCGTCGACAGTCCCGGGCAATCAGCCCCAGCATTTT.

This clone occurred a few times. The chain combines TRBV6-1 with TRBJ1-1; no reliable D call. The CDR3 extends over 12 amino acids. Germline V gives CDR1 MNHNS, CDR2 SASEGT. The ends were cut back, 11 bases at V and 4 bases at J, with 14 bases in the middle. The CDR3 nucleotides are TGTGCCGCGAACGGGGTATCCACTGAAGCTTTCTTT. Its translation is CAANGVSTEAFF.

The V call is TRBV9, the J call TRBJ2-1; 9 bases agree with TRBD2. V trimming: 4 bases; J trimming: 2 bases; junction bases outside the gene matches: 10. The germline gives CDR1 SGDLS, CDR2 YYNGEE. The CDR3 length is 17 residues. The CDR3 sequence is CASSPRVSGSPYNEQFF. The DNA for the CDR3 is TGTGCCAGCAGCCCCCGAGTTAGCGGGAGCCCCTACAATGAGCAGTTCTTC.

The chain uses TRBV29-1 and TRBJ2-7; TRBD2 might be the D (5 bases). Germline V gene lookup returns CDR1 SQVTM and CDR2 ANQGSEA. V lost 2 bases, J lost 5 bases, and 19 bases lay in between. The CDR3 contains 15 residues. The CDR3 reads CSVERFGMGNDEQYF. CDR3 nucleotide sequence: TGCAGCGTTGAACGGTTCGGGATGGGGAACGACGAGCAGTACTTC.

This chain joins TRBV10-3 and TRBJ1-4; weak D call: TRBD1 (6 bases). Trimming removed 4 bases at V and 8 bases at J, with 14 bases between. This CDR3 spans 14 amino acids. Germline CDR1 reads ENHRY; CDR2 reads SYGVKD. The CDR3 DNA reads TGTGCCATCAGTGTACAGGGTAATCGGGAAAAACTGTTTTTT. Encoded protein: CAISVQGNREKLFF.

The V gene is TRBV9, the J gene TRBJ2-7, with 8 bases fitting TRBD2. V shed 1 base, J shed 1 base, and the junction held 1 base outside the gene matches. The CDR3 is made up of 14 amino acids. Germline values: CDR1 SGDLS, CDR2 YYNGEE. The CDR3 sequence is CASSVRLASYEQYF. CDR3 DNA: TGTGCCAGCAGCGTAAGACTAGCGTCCTACGAGCAGTACTTC. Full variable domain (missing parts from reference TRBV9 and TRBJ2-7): DSGVTQTPKHLITATGQRVTLRCSPRSGDLSVYWYQQSLDQGLQFLIQYYNGEERAKGNILERFSAQQFPDLHSELNLSSLELGDSALYFCASSVRLASYEQYFGPGTRLTVT.

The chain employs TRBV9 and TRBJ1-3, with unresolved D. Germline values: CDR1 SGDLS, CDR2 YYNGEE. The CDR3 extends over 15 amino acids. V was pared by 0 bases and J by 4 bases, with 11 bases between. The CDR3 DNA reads TGTGCCAGCAGCGTAGATAACCCCCGGGGAAACACCATATATTTT. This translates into CASSVDNPRGNTIYF.

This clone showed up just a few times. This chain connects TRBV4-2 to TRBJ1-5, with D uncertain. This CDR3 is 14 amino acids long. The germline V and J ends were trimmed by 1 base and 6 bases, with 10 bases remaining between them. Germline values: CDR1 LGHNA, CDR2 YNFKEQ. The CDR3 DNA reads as TGTGCCAGCAGCCAAGGCGAGCCTAGTCAGCCCCAGCATTTT. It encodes CASSQGEPSQPQHF.